These T cell receptor beta chains were read from a single sample in a study of T cells in Graves' hyperthyroidism and ophthalmopathy. TCRdb recomputed calls from the multiplex PCR reads with MiXCR, one row per CDR3 protein. The profile shows 300,000 to 350,000 distinct CDR3 sequences, roughly 21% of them singletons. Sequences were obtained from blood. All receptors derive from a woman between 45 and 65 years old with Graves' hyperthyroidism. The CDR3 runs from the conserved cysteine through the conserved F or W. D genes are given only for firm matches. Clone size is not always given. Where it is, it says once, few, many or a class for expanded clones.

j_gene,v_gene,abundance,d_gene,CDR3nt,CDR3aa
TRBJ2-7,TRBV12-3/TRBV12-4,few,.,TGTGCCAGCAGTTTATGGGGGGACAGTACCTACGAGCAGTACTTC,CASSLWGDSTYEQYF
TRBJ2-1,TRBV7-8,many,TRBD2,TGTGCCAGCAGCTTACTCCGGACTAGCGGGGCATACAATGAGCAGTTCTTC,CASSLLRTSGAYNEQFF
TRBJ1-5,TRBV12-3/TRBV12-4,.,.,TGTGCCAGCAGTCAGGAAATTAATCAGCCCCAGCATTTT,CASSQEINQPQHF
TRBJ2-7,TRBV5-1,many,TRBD1,TGCGCCAGCAGCTTGATGTCGGGACAGGGGTTCTCCGAGCAGTACTTC,CASSLMSGQGFSEQYF
TRBJ2-3,TRBV6-1,many,TRBD1,TGTGCCAGCAGTGCCGGACAGGGGAACACAGATACGCAGTATTTT,CASSAGQGNTDTQYF
TRBJ2-2,TRBV5-1,few,.,TGCGCCAGCACCAGCTCGAACACCGGGGAGCTGTTTTTT,CASTSSNTGELFF
TRBJ2-7,TRBV6-1,many,.,TGTGCCAGCAGTCCAGACCATGGGAGATCCTACGAGCAGTACTTC,CASSPDHGRSYEQYF
TRBJ1-1,TRBV6-1,many,.,TGTGCCAGCATGGGCTACAGAAACACTGAAGCTTTCTTT,CASMGYRNTEAFF
TRBJ1-1,TRBV10-3,many,.,TGTGCCATCAGTGAGTCATTCCAGGGTCAGGGTGAAGCTTTCTTT,CAISESFQGQGEAFF
TRBJ2-5,TRBV29-1,many,.,TGCAGCGTTGAATTAGGCCAGGGGGAGACCCAGTACTTC,CSVELGQGETQYF
TRBJ1-2,TRBV7-8,many,.,TGTGCCAGCAGCTTAGCTGGGGGAGCTAACTATGGCTACACCTTC,CASSLAGGANYGYTF
TRBJ2-7,TRBV6-5,few,.,TGTGCCAGCAGTTACTCAGGGGGGGGGACCTACGAGCAGTACTTC,CASSYSGGGTYEQYF
TRBJ1-3,TRBV7-3,.,.,TGTGCCAGCAGCTTAAGTGGTGTCAAGCGGAACACCATATATTTT,CASSLSGVKRNTIYF
TRBJ1-1,TRBV11-2,many,.,TGTGCCAGCAGCTCCTCGACAGTGAACACTGAAGCTTTCTTT,CASSSSTVNTEAFF
TRBJ2-3,TRBV9,.,TRBD2,TGTGCCAGCAGCACCAGACTAGCGGGAGGCGGTACAGATACGCAGTATTTT,CASSTRLAGGGTDTQYF
TRBJ2-7,TRBV28,many,TRBD1,TGTGCCAGCAGTTTCCAGGGGGAGAGCTACGAGCAGTACTTC,CASSFQGESYEQYF
TRBJ1-2,TRBV12-3/TRBV12-4,many,.,TGTGCCAGCACCCTGAGGGGATCCTATGGCTACACCTTC,CASTLRGSYGYTF
TRBJ2-3,TRBV28,.,.,TGTGCCAGCAGCCTCACTGGGAAGTACACCATGAGAGATACGCAGTATTTT,CASSLTGKYTMRDTQYF
TRBJ1-3,TRBV6-2/TRBV6-3,.,.,TGTGCCAGCAGCCGTAGACAGACTGGAAACACCATATATTTT,CASSRRQTGNTIYF
TRBJ2-1,TRBV10-2,.,.,TGCGCCAGCAGTGTGGCCTCCCATGAGCAGTTCTTC,CASSVASHEQFF
TRBJ2-1,TRBV5-1,few,TRBD1,TGCGCCAGCAGCTTGGGCGGACAGGGTGGGAATGAGCAGTTCTTC,CASSLGGQGGNEQFF
TRBJ2-7,TRBV3-1,many,TRBD1,TGTGCCAGCAGCCCCCGACAGGGAACCGGCGAGCAGTACTTC,CASSPRQGTGEQYF
TRBJ1-5,TRBV18,many,.,TGTGCCAGCTCACCCACTTTAGGGGATCAGCCCCAGCATTTT,CASSPTLGDQPQHF
TRBJ1-1,TRBV12-3/TRBV12-4,few,.,TGTGCCAGCCTCAGGGAGATGAACACTGAAGCTTTCTTT,CASLREMNTEAFF
TRBJ2-1,TRBV11-2,.,TRBD2,TGTGCCACCAAAACTAGCGGGGGGGCCAATGGGCAGTTCTTC,CATKTSGGANGQFF
TRBJ2-1,TRBV29-1,.,.,TGCAGCGTTGATCTGGCGTACAATGAGCAGTTCTTC,CSVDLAYNEQFF
TRBJ1-1,TRBV2,few,TRBD1,TGTGCCAGCAGTGAGCTACCGGGACAGGGCTCGTTCTTT,CASSELPGQGSFF
TRBJ2-7,TRBV27,.,.,TGTGCCGTCTCATACGAGCAGTACTTC,CAVSYEQYF
TRBJ2-7,TRBV6-2/TRBV6-3,many,.,TGTGCCAGCAGAACCGGGACCTACGAGCAGTACTTC,CASRTGTYEQYF
TRBJ1-4,TRBV5-5,few,.,TGTGCCAGCAGCCCTCCTCCTACAGGGACTAATGAAAAACTGTTTTTT,CASSPPPTGTNEKLFF
TRBJ2-1,TRBV9,many,.,TGTGCCAGCAGCCCCCGACTAGTAAGTTTTGAGCAGTTCTTC,CASSPRLVSFEQFF
TRBJ2-7,TRBV11-1,many,TRBD2,TGTGCCAGCAGCTTAGTCGCTAGCGGGAGCTACGAGCAGTACTTC,CASSLVASGSYEQYF
TRBJ1-1,TRBV18,many,.,TGTGCCAGCTCACCCCAGGGGATGAACACTGAAGCTTTCTTT,CASSPQGMNTEAFF
TRBJ2-5,TRBV7-9,many,TRBD2,TGTGCCAGCAGCTCGACTAGCGGGAGTGAGACCCAGTACTTC,CASSSTSGSETQYF
TRBJ1-1,TRBV9,.,.,TGTGCCAGCAGCGTAGGGTTCATCCGGAACACTGAAGCTTTCTTT,CASSVGFIRNTEAFF
TRBJ2-7,TRBV5-5,many,.,TGTGCCAGCAGGGGTTTAACGGCCTCCTACGAGCAGTACTTC,CASRGLTASYEQYF
TRBJ2-7,TRBV20-1,many,TRBD1,TGCAGTGCTGAACCGGGACAGGGGGCAAGGTCCTACGAGCAGTACTTC,CSAEPGQGARSYEQYF
TRBJ1-5,TRBV10-3,many,TRBD1,TGTGCCATCAGTCAGGGACAGGGGGCAGATCAGCCCCAGCATTTT,CAISQGQGADQPQHF
TRBJ2-5,TRBV7-8,many,.,TGTGCCAGCAGCTTATCGTGGGTCAGGGTAAAGGACGAGACCCAGTACTTC,CASSLSWVRVKDETQYF
TRBJ2-5,TRBV20-1,.,.,TGCAGTGCTAGAGCGACTAACCAAGAGACCCAGTACTTC,CSARATNQETQYF
TRBJ2-5,TRBV7-2,many,TRBD1,TGTGCCAGCAGAATTAGACAGGGGGCCGCTAAAGAGACCCAGTACTTC,CASRIRQGAAKETQYF
TRBJ1-2,TRBV28,few,.,TGTGCCAGCAGTGTCGAGGTAGGGGACTATGGCTACACCTTC,CASSVEVGDYGYTF
TRBJ1-3,TRBV30,.,TRBD1,TGTGCCTGGGAGACAGGGTCTGGAAACACCATATATTTT,CAWETGSGNTIYF
TRBJ1-1,TRBV9,.,.,TGTGCCAGCAGCGTCCTCAGTGGGACTGAAGCTTTCTTT,CASSVLSGTEAFF
TRBJ2-7,TRBV6-5,few,.,TGTGCCAGCAGTTACTCGATGGGTTACGAGCAGTACTTC,CASSYSMGYEQYF
TRBJ1-1,TRBV19,.,TRBD1,TGTGCCAGTAGCGGGACAGGGTTCACTGAAGCTTTCTTT,CASSGTGFTEAFF
TRBJ2-7,TRBV3-1,many,.,TGTGCCAGCAGCCTAGACACGGTAGCGGCCTACGAGCAGTACTTC,CASSLDTVAAYEQYF
TRBJ1-2,TRBV3-1,many,.,TGTGCCAGCAGCCAAAGTCCCCAGGGTTCCTATGGCTACACCTTC,CASSQSPQGSYGYTF
TRBJ2-5,TRBV15,few,.,TGTGCCACCAGCAGAGAGGGGTTAGGCGAGACCCAGTACTTC,CATSREGLGETQYF